The entry below describes one T cell receptor (beta chain). Its cognate antigen has yet to be identified. The data were produced on an Illumina HiSeq 2000. 5'RACE template switching, by which a universal primer site and unique molecular identifiers were added, was used to make TCR beta cDNA libraries. Priming for cDNA synthesis came from the TCR beta constant segment, and two successive PCR amplification steps followed. From the authors' description of their analysis: MIGEC was used to demultiplex reads and group the reads by UMI, and MiTCR was used to assemble and quantify clonotypes. To remove erroneous sequences, TCR cDNA sequences were retained only when supported by two or more reads. The tcR package was used for downstream repertoire analysis, with clonotypes matched between fractions based on CDR3 nucleotide sequence plus V segment. Antigen specificity was annotated against VDJdb with VDJmatch, allowing one amino acid substitution in CDR3. TCRdb reprocessed the reads, and each CDR3 protein sequence is entered once, without DNA. These V and J calls are TCRdb output, not the study's own analysis. In this sample's table one finds 300,000 to 450,000 distinct CDR3 sequences. The ten largest account for roughly 5.2% of the sample.

From its cysteine to its phenylalanine, the CDR3 spans 13 amino acids. The nucleotide record is missing. The germline V gene encodes CDR1 SGHRS and CDR2 YFSETQ. This sample was included in a study of T cells expressing NK-cell markers (TCRdb year 2020). Regarding the study in general: Three sorted T-cell subsets (CD3+CD56+NKG2C+, CD3+CD56+NKG2C- and CD3+CD56-NKG2C+) from under ten donors had their TCR beta-chain repertoires profiled. Seven of the eight sequenced donors were HCMV-seropositive and one was HCMV-seronegative. All eight donors whose samples were sequenced were randomly selected healthy volunteers, three of them men and five women. Libraries were sequenced as 2 x 150 bp reads on Illumina HiSeq 2000/2500, MiSeq or NextSeq. What the research found in general, with its limitations: Those dominant clonotypes were again the most abundant among CD3+CD56-NKG2C+ cells in several donors, at about 28.3-60.1%. In roughly six donors, the dominant CD3+CD56+NKG2C+ clonotypes ranked among the top 10 CD8+ clonotypes, making up about 1.0-7.5% of CD8+ T cells. Whether the expanded NKG2C-expressing T cell clones were specific for HCMV antigens remained unclear.

HCMV-specific IgG was detected in serum with a commercial ELISA kit to determine HCMV serostatus. Ficoll density gradient centrifugation was used to isolate peripheral blood mononuclear cells from blood. This clonotype was obtained from a man aged 18 to 70 in good health. The chain was built from TRBV5-1 and TRBJ1-2. Sample: blood T cells: a sorted CD56 or NKG2C T cell subset, CD4+ or CD8+ T cells, or bulk PBMC T cells (not recorded which). The CDR3 protein is CASSLRGGLDYTF.